What follows is one T cell receptor (beta chain) and its context. Germline CDR1 MNHEY, CDR2 SMNVEV (reference sequence). Trimming took 5 bases from V and 4 from J; bases not matched to a gene: 5. The CDR3 covers 15 residues. TCRdb's copy holds only in-frame clones and misses some; the assay was immunoSEQ multiplex PCR. Altogether about 25,000 clones are present, around 74% being singletons, with the ten largest covering about 53%. The sample comes from a study of cytotoxic CD8 clonotypes in ibrutinib-treated CLL. The specimen comprised PBMCs, sampled at disease progression, from a patient treated with ibrutinib. The sequence came from a human donor with chronic lymphocytic leukemia. The chain links TRBV27 to TRBJ2-6; 7 bases are a match to TRBD1. CDR3 residues: CASSLQGPGANVLTF. CDR3 coding DNA: TGTGCCAGCAGTCTACAGGGGCCCGGGGCCAACGTCCTGACTTTC.